The source of this TCR beta chain is a study of cytomegalovirus exposure and HLA in healthy donors. Germline V gives CDR1 SGHAT, CDR2 FQNNGV. This CDR3 has 14 amino acids. The V and J ends lost 5 bases and 6 bases respectively, with 14 bases between them. Assay used: immunoSEQ multiplex PCR; TCRdb lists only in-frame clones, some missing. The table shows about 240,000 clones, with approximately 86% occurring only once. Sequencing was done on a sample of PBMCs. The genes are TRBV11-2 and TRBJ2-1; tentative D call: TRBD2 (6 bases). This sequence originates from a woman between 25 and 40 years old in good health and CMV-seropositive. This CDR3 is CASSTIRRGNEQFF. CDR3 nucleotides: TGTGCCAGCAGCACCATCCGGCGGGGCAATGAGCAGTTCTTC.